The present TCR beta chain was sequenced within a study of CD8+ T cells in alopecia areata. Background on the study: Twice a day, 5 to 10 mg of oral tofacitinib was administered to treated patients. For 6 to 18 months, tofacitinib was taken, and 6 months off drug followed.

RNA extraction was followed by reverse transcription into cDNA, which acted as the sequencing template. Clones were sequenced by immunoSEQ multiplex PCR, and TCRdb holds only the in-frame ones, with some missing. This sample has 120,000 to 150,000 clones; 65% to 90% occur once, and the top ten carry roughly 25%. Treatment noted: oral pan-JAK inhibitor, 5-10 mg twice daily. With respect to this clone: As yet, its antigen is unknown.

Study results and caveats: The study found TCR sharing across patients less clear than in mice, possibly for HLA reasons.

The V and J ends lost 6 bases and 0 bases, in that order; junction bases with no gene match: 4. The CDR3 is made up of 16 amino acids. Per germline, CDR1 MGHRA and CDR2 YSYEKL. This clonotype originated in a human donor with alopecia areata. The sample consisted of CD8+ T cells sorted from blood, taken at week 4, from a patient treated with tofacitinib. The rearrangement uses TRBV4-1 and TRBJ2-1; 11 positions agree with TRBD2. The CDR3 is CASSSGGASSYNEQFF. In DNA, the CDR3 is TGCGCCAGCAGTAGCGGGGGGGCCAGCTCCTACAATGAGCAGTTCTTC.